The 8 T cell receptor beta chains given below trace back to one sample, sequenced in a study of T-cell memory formation after mild COVID-19. TCRdb fed the 5' RACE reads into MiXCR, producing one record per CDR3 protein. The top ten hold less than 2.5% of the sample, which has about 270,000 distinct CDR3 sequences, approximately 15% seen once. Specimen: PBMCs or a T cell subset sorted from them (not recorded which). These receptor sequences come from an adult woman who had mild COVID-19 (a few samples of this study predate the infection). Cell type and time point are not known.

In this sample, this clonotype turned up a few times. The rearrangement uses TRBV18 and TRBJ2-7, with no clear D. This CDR3 has 13 amino acids. The V gene's germline CDR1 is KGHSH and CDR2 LQKENI. The V gene lost 2 bases and the J gene lost 4 bases, with 9 bases spanning the gap. CDR3: CASSPAVSYEQYF. CDR3 coding DNA: TGTGCCAGCTCACCAGCAGTGTCTTACGAGCAGTACTTC.

The chain has TRBV6-5 and TRBJ1-2; perhaps TRBD1 as D (5 bases). The germline gives CDR1 MNHEY, CDR2 SVGAGI. The CDR3 runs 15 residues. V was shortened by 0 bases and J by 4 bases, with 12 bases between the two germline ends. CDR3: CASSYSGGAGYGYTF. The CDR3, as DNA: TGTGCCAGCAGTTACTCGGGGGGAGCTGGCTATGGCTACACCTTC.

This clonotype showed up just a few times. The rearrangement joins TRBV9 to TRBJ2-1; D gene uncertain. The CDR3 is made up of 16 amino acids. The ends were cut back, 2 bases at V and 4 bases at J, with 16 bases in the middle. Per germline, CDR1 SGDLS and CDR2 YYNGEE. CDR3 sequence: CASSVSSPRAYNEQFF. CDR3 nucleotide sequence: TGTGCCAGCAGCGTCTCGAGTCCCCGGGCGTACAATGAGCAGTTCTTC.

In this sample, this clonotype turned up many times. The chain recombines TRBV5-5 with TRBJ2-5; TRBD1 matches at 7 bases. The CDR3 is 15 amino acids. CDR1 SGHKS and CDR2 YYEKEE come from the germline V gene (reference sequence). V dropped 3 bases and J dropped 7; count of bases not matched to a gene: 12. The CDR3 protein is CASSSGTATSGTQYF. In nucleotides, the CDR3 is TGTGCCAGCAGCTCCGGGACAGCCACGTCGGGGACCCAGTACTTC.

V gene TRBV10-2 combines with J gene TRBJ2-1; D may be TRBD1 or TRBD2 (5 bases each). The length of the CDR3 is 16 residues. Trimming stripped 8 bases from V and 5 bases from J, with 22 bases between. From germline, CDR1 is WSHSY and CDR2 SAAADI. CDR3 sequence reads: CASGQPGTQTNNEQFF. The CDR3 nucleotides are TGCGCCAGCGGCCAACCCGGGACCCAGACTAACAATGAGCAGTTCTTC.

This clonotype has more than one count but fewer than ten. The genes are TRBV19 and TRBJ1-1, with D unresolved. The CDR3 loop spans 13 amino acids. Per the germline V gene, CDR1 is LNHDA and CDR2 is SQIVND (reference sequence). Trimming pared 8 bases from V and 1 base from J, leaving 11 bases between. This CDR3 reads CASLKGGNTEAFF. The DNA of the CDR3 is TGTGCCAGTTTGAAGGGCGGGAACACTGAAGCTTTCTTT. Based on the CDR3 plus reference TRBV19 and TRBJ1-1, the full variable domain is DGGITQSPKYLFRKEGQNVTLSCEQNLNHDAMYWYRQDPGQGLRLIYYSQIVNDFQKGDIAEGYSVSREKKESFPLTVTSAQKNPTAFYLCASLKGGNTEAFFGQGTRLTVV.

The chain links TRBV2 to TRBJ1-4, with D perhaps matching TRBD1 (5 bases). From germline, CDR1 is SNHLY and CDR2 FYNNEI. This CDR3 is built from 13 residues. The V and J ends lost 8 bases and 8 bases respectively, with 15 bases between them. As DNA, the CDR3 is TGTGCCAGCGGCTCCAGGGTTTGGGAAAAACTGTTTTTT. Translating gives CASGSRVWEKLFF.

This clonotype was detected ten times or more. J is TRBJ1-2 and V is TRBV24-1; unclear D gene. Trimming took off 4 bases at V and 2 bases at J, with 19 bases between the two ends. CDR1 is KGHDR and CDR2 is SFDVKD in the germline V gene. This CDR3 is built from 17 residues. Written as DNA, the CDR3 is TGTGCCACCAGTGACCCCTTGAAGGGCGGGTACAACTATGGCTACACCTTC. Its translation: CATSDPLKGGYNYGYTF.